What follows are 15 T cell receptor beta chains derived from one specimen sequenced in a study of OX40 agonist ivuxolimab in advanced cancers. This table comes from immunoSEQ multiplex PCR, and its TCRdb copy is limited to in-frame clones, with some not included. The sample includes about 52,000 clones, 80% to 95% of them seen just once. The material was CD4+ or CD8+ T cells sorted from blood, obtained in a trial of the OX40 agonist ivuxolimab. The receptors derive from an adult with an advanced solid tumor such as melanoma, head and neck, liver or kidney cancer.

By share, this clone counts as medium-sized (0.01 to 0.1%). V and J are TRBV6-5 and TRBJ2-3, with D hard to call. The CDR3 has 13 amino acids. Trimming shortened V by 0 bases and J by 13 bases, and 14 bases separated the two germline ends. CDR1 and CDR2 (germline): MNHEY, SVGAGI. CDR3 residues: CASSYSGQSEKYF. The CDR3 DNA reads TGTGCCAGCAGTTACTCGGGCCAGTCAGAAAAGTATTTT.

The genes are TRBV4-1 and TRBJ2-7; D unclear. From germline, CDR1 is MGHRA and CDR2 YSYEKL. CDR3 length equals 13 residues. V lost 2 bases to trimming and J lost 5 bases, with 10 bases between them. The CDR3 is CASSQSLFHEQYF. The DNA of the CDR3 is TGCGCCAGCAGCCAATCCTTATTCCACGAGCAGTACTTC.

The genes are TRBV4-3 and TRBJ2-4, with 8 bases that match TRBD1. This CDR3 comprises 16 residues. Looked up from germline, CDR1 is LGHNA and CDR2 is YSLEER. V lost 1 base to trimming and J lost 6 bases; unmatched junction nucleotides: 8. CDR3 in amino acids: CASSQGADRAGNIQYF. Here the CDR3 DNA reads TGCGCCAGCAGCCAAGGGGCGGACAGGGCAGGAAACATTCAGTACTTC.

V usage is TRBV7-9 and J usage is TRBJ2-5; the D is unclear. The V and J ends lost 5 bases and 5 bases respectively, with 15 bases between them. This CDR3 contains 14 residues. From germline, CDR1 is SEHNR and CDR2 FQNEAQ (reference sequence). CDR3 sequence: CASSLPKVRETQYF. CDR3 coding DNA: TGTGCCAGCAGCCTCCCCAAGGTCAGGGAGACCCAGTACTTC.

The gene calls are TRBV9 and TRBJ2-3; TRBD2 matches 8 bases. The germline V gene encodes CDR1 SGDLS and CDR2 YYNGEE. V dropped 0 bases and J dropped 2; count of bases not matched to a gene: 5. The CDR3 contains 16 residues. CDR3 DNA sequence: TGTGCCAGCAGCGTAGCTCTAGCGGGCTCCACAGATACGCAGTATTTT. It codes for CASSVALAGSTDTQYF.

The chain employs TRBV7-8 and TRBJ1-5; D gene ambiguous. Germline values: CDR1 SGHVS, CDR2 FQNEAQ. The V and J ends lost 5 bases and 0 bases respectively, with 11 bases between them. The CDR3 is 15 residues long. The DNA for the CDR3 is TGTGCCAGCAGCCGCGCGAGGTTTAGCAATCAGCCCCAGCATTTT. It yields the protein CASSRARFSNQPQHF.

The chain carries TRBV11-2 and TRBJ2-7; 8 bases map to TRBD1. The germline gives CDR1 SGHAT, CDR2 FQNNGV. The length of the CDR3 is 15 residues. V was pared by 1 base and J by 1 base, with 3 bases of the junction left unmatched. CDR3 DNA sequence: TGTGCCAGCAGCTTAGTCGGACAGGGATCCTACGAGCAGTACTTC. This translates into CASSLVGQGSYEQYF.

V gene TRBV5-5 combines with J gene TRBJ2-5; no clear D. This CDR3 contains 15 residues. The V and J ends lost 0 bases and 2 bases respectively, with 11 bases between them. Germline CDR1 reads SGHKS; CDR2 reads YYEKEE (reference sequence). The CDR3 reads CASSLVGPAQETQYF. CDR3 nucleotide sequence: TGTGCCAGCAGCTTGGTTGGTCCCGCACAAGAGACCCAGTACTTC. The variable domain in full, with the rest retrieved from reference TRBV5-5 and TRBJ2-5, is DAGVTQSPTHLIKTRGQQVTLRCSPISGHKSVSWYQQVLGQGPQFIFQYYEKEERGRGNFPDRFSARQFPNYSSELNVNALLLGDSALYLCASSLVGPAQETQYFGPGTRLLVL.

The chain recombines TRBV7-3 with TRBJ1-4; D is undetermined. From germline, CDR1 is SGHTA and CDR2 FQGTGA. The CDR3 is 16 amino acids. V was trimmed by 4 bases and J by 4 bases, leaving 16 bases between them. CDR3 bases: TGTGCCAGCAGCTACGGCCGGCAGCCTTATAATGAAAAACTGTTTTTT. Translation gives CASSYGRQPYNEKLFF.

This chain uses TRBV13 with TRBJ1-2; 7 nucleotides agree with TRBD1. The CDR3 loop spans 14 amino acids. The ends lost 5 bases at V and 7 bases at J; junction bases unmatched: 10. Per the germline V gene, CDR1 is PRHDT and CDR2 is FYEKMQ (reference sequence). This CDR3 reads CASSSLGDRAGYTF. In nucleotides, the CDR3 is TGTGCCAGCAGCAGCCTTGGCGACAGGGCTGGCTACACCTTC.

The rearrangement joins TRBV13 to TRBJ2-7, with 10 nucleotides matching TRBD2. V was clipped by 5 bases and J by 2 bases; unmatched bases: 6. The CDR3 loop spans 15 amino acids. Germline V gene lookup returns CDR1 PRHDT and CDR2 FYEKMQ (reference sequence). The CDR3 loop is CASSAGTSVTYEQYF. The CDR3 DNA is TGTGCCAGCAGCGCCGGGACTAGCGTAACCTACGAGCAGTACTTC. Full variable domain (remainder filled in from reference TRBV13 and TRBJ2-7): AAGVIQSPRHLIKEKRETATLKCYPIPRHDTVYWYQQGPGQDPQFLISFYEKMQSDKGSIPDRFSAQQFSDYHSELNMSSLELGDSALYFCASSAGTSVTYEQYFGPGTRLTVT.

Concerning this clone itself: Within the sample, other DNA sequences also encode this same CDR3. DNA of the CDR3: TGTGCCAGCAGCTTGGGACGGAGCTCTGGAAACACCATATATTTT. The encoded protein is CASSLGRSSGNTIYF. The rearrangement links TRBV7-8 to TRBJ1-3, with a weak D call TRBD1 (5 bases). The V end was cut by 3 bases, the J end by 0 bases, with 9 bases between. Germline V lookup: CDR1 SGHVS, CDR2 FQNEAQ. The CDR3 length is 15 residues.

CDR3 in DNA: TGTGCCACCAGCCATCTAGCGGGAGGTTCATGGGCCGGGGAGCTGTTTTTT. It translates to CATSHLAGGSWAGELFF. V is TRBV15 and J is TRBJ2-2, with 11 bases identical to TRBD2. CDR1 and CDR2 from the germline V gene are LNHNV and YYDKDF (reference sequence). This CDR3 comprises 17 residues. The V gene end was trimmed by 5 bases and the J gene end by 6 bases; junction bases not matched to a gene: 11.

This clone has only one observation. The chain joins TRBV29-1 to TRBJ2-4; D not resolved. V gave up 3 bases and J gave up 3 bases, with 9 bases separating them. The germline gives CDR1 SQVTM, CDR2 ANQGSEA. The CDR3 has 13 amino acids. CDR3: CSVEKIGKNIQYF. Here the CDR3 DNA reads TGCAGCGTTGAGAAGATTGGCAAAAACATTCAGTACTTC.

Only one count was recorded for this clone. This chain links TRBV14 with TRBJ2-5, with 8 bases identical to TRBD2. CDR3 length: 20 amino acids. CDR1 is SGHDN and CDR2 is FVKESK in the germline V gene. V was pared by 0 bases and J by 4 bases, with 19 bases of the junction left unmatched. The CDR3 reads CASSQDLRLAGREDPETQYF. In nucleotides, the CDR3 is TGTGCCAGCAGCCAAGATCTAAGGCTGGCCGGGCGGGAGGATCCAGAGACCCAGTACTTC.